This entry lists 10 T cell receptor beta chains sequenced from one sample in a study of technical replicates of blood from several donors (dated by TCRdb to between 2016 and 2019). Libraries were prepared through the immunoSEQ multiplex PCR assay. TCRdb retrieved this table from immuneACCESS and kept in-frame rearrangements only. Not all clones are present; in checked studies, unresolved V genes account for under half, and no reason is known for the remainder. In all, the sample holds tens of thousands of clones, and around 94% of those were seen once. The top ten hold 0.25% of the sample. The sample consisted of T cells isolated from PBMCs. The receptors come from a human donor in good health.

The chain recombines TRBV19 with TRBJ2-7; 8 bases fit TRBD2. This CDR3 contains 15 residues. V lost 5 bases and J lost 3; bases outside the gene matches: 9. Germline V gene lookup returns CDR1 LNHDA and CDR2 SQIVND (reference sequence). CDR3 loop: CASSVRVSGGYEQYF. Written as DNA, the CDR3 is TGTGCCAGTAGTGTCAGGGTAAGCGGGGGCTACGAGCAGTACTTC.

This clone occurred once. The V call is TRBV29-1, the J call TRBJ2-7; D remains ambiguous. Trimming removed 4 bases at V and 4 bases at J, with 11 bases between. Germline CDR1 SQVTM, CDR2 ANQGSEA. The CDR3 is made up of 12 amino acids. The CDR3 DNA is TGCAGCGTTGGCCAGGATGGGTACGAGCAGTACTTC. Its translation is CSVGQDGYEQYF.

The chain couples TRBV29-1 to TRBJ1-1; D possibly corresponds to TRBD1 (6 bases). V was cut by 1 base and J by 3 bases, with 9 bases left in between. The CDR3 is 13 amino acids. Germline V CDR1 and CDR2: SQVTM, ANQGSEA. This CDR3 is CSVEVDRYTEAFF. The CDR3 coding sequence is TGCAGCGTTGAAGTCGACAGGTACACTGAAGCTTTCTTT.

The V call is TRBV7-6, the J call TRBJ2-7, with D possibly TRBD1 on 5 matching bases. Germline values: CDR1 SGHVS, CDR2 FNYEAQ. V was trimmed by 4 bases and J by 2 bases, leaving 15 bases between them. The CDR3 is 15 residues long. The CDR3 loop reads CASSSGHLLPYEQYF. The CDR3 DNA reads TGTGCCAGCAGCTCAGGACATCTACTTCCCTACGAGCAGTACTTC. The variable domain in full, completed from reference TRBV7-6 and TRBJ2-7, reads GAGVSQSPRYKVTKRGQDVALRCDPISGHVSLYWYRQALGQGPEFLTYFNYEAQQDKSGLPNDRFSAERPEGSISTLTIQRTEQRDSAMYRCASSSGHLLPYEQYFGPGTRLTVT.

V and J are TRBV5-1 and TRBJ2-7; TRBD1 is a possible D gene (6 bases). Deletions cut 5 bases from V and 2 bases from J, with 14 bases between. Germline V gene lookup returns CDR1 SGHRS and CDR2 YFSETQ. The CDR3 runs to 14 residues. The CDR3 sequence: CASRPNREPYEQYF. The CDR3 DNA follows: TGCGCCAGCAGACCTAACAGGGAGCCCTACGAGCAGTACTTC. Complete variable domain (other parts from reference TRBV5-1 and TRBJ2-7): KAGVTQTPRYLIKTRGQQVTLSCSPISGHRSVSWYQQTPGQGLQFLFEYFSETQRNKGNFPGRFSGRQFSNSRSEMNVSTLELGDSALYLCASRPNREPYEQYFGPGTRLTVT.

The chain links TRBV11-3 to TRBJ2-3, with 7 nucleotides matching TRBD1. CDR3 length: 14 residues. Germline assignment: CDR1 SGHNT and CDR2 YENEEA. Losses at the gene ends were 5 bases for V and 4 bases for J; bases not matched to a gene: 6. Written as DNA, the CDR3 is TGTGCCAGCAGCGTAACAGGGGTGGCAGATACGCAGTATTTT. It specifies CASSVTGVADTQYF.

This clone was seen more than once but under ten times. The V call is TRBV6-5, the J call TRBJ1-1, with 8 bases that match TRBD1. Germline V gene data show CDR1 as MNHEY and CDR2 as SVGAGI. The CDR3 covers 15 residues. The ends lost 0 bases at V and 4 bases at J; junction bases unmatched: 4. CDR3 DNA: TGTGCCAGCAGTTACTCGAGACAGGGGCGCACTGAAGCTTTCTTT. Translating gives CASSYSRQGRTEAFF.

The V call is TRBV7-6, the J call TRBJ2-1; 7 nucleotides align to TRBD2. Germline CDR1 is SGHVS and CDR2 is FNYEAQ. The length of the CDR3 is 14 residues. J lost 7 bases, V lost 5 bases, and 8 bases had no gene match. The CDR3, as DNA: TGTGCCAGCAGCCTGGGCCTGGGGGGGAATGAGCAGTTCTTC. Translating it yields CASSLGLGGNEQFF.

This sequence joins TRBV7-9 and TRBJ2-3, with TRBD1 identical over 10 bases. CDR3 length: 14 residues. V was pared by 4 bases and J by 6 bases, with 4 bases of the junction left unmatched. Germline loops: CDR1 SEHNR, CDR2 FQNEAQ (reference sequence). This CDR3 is CASSSDRGHDTQYF. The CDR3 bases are TGTGCCAGCAGCTCCGACAGGGGGCACGATACGCAGTATTTT.

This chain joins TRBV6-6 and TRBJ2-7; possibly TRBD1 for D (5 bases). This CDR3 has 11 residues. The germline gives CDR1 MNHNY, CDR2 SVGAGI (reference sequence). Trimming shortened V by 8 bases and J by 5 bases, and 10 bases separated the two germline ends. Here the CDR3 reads CASAGHDEQYF. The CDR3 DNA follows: TGTGCCAGCGCAGGGCACGACGAGCAGTACTTC.